This T cell receptor beta chain was documented in a study of graft-versus-host responses after intestinal transplantation. Across the whole study: All of the recipients had induction that used anti-thymocyte globulin, then tacrolimus and steroids for about 3 years.

The data were produced by immunoSEQ multiplex PCR, yet TCRdb's version contains in-frame clones alone and is incomplete. The sample includes 95,000 to 110,000 clones, about 91% of them seen just once. Worth noting for this clone: Its antigen is unidentified.

Trimming stripped 3 bases from V and 2 bases from J, with 9 bases between. The CDR3 covers 13 residues. Germline lookup yields CDR1 SGDLS and CDR2 YYNGEE. The V gene is TRBV9, the J gene TRBJ2-7, with D unresolved. This TCR was sampled from a human donor who was the organ donor for an intestinal transplant. The sequencing here drew on unstimulated CD4+ T cells sorted from spleen or lymph node cells, taken before transplant. CDR3 loop: CASSASPTYEQYF. CDR3 coding DNA: TGTGCCAGCAGCGCCAGCCCGACCTACGAGCAGTACTTC.